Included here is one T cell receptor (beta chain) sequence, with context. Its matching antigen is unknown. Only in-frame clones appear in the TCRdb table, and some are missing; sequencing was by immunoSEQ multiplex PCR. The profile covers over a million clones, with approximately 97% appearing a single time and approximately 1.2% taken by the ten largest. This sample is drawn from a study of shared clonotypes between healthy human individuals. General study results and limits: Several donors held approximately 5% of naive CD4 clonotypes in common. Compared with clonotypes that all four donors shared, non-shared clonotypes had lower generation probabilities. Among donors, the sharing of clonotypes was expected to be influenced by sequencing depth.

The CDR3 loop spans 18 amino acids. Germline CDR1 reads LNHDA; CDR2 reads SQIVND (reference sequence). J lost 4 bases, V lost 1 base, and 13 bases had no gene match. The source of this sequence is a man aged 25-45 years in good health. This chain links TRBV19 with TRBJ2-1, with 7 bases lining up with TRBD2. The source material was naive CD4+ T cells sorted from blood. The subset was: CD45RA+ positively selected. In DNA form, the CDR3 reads TGTGCCAGTAGTATAGCCTCAACTAGCGCCAACCTGTACAATGAGCAGTTCTTC. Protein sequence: CASSIASTSANLYNEQFF.